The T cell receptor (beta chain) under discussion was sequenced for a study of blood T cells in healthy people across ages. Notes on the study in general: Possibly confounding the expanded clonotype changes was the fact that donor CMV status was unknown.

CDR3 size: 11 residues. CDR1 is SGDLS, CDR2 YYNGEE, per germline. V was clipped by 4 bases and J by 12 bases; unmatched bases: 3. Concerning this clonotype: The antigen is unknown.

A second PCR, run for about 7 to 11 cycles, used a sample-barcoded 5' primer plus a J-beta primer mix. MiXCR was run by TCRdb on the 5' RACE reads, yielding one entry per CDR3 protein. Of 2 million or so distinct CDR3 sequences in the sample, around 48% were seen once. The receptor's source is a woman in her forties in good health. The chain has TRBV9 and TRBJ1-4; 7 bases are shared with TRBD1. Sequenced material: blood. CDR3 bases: TGTGCCAGCAGCCCCGGACAGGAACTGTTTTTT. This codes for CASSPGQELFF.